This record concerns one T cell receptor beta chain sequence. These data come from a study of control samples from healthy donors and cancer patients. The protocol was immunoSEQ multiplex PCR, while the TCRdb copy is restricted to in-frame clones and leaves out a portion. The table lists roughly 100,000 clones, 86% of them singletons. V shed 8 bases and J shed 0 bases, with 20 bases lying between them. This CDR3 region has 16 residues. Input material: blood. This TCR came from a woman aged 45-65 years in good health. The V and J genes are TRBV23-1 and TRBJ2-7; tentatively, D is TRBD1 or TRBD2 (5 bases each). TRBV23-1 is noted as an ORF with a role that remains uncertain. In nucleotides, the CDR3 is TGCGCCAGCCGCCGGGATTGGGGGACCTCCTCCTACGAGCAGTACTTC. It specifies CASRRDWGTSSYEQYF.